This T cell receptor beta chain was retrieved from a study of T cells in Graves' hyperthyroidism and ophthalmopathy. Regarding the study as a whole: Ophthalmopathy and stable hyperthyroidism were separated by a 13 V-J model.

Template material for amplifying TCR beta CDR3 regions consisted of RNA transcripts. In the first-round RT-PCR of the TCR CDR3, the HTBI primer set was used. TCRdb used MiXCR to reprocess the multiplex PCR reads, holding one entry per CDR3 protein. This table has 250,000 to 400,000 distinct CDR3 sequences, 12% to 15% appearing once. Ophthalmopathy patients showed a Clinical Activity Score of at least 3, NOSPECS grade of at least 4 and duration under 3 months. Diagnostic assessment was based on clinical symptoms, serum thyroxine and TRAb, thyroid ultrasound and orbital computed tomography. Comment on this clonotype: Its antigen is not known.

Sequencing used blood. This clonotype originated in a woman aged 40-49 years with Graves' ophthalmopathy.

The CDR3 coding sequence is TGCGCCAGCAGCCAAGATAACAACAGGGGAGACGAGCAGTACTTC. Translated, it gives CASSQDNNRGDEQYF. The chain is built from TRBV4-1 and TRBJ2-7; the match to TRBD1 covers 7 bases. Per germline, CDR1 MGHRA and CDR2 YSYEKL. The ends lost 0 bases at V and 5 bases at J; junction bases unmatched: 7. The CDR3 spans 15 residues.